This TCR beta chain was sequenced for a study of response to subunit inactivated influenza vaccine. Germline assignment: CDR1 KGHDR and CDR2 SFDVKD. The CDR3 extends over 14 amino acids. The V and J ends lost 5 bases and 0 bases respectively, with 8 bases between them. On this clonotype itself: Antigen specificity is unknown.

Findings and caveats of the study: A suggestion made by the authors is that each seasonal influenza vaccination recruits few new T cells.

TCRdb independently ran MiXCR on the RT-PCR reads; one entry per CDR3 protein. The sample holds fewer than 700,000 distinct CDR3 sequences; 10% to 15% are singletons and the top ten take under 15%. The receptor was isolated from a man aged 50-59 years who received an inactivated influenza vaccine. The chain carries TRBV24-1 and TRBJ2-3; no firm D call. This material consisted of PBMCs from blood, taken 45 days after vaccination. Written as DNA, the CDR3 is TGTGCCACCAGTGTCTCAGCGAGCACAGATACGCAGTATTTT. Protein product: CATSVSASTDTQYF.